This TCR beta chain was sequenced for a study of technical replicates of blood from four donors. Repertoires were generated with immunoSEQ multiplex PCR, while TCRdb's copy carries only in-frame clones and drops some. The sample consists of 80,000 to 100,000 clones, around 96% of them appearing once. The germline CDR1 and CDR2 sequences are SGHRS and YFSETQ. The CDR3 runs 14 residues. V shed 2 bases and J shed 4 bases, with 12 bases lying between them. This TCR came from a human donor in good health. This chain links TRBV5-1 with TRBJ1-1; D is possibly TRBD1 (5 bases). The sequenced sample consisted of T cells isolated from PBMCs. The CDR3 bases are TGCGCCAGCAGCTTAGTAATGGGGGGCACTGAAGCTTTCTTT. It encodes CASSLVMGGTEAFF. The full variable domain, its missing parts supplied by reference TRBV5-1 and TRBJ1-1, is KAGVTQTPRYLIKTRGQQVTLSCSPISGHRSVSWYQQTPGQGLQFLFEYFSETQRNKGNFPGRFSGRQFSNSRSEMNVSTLELGDSALYLCASSLVMGGTEAFFGQGTRLTVV.